What follows is one T cell receptor beta chain and its context. The data originate from a study of blood T cell repertoires in COVID-19. Whole-study context: Whether acute or convalescent, the COVID-19 samples came from the United States, Italy and Spain. From T cells, B-cell-depleted T cells, or PBMCs came the material, which was cDNA or gDNA.

Authors' data handling: Counts of nucleated cells, estimated from reference gene primer amplification, were obtained. TCRdb's table, derived via immunoSEQ multiplex PCR, lists solely in-frame clones and lacks some. The V and J calls and the clone size are those of that table, but D and trimming were determined from the DNA. The profile shows 150,000 to 200,000 clones, approximately 84% of them singletons. Germline V gives CDR1 MNHEY, CDR2 SVGAGI. This CDR3 is built from 13 residues. Trimming cost V 7 bases and J 7 bases, with 11 bases left between them. Cohort 3 donors were reported recovered after two negative PCRs, clearance, or symptom resolution.

Sample: PBMCs or T cells enriched from blood (not recorded which). The TCR sequence derives from a man in his fifties or sixties who had recovered from COVID-19. V gene TRBV6-5 combines with J gene TRBJ1-6; D unresolved. This chain's CDR3 is CASTQTLNSPLHF. CDR3 DNA: TGTGCCAGCACACAGACCTTAAATTCACCCCTCCACTTT.